This T cell receptor (beta chain) was documented in a study of cytomegalovirus exposure and HLA in healthy donors. Study results and caveats: Later, an analysis showed that TCR beta chains associated with HLA were more clonally expanded than others that were equally common. Across donors, most TCRs were seen rarely, yet some public ones were widespread. According to a later analysis, donors in an Asian-associated ancestry cluster reportedly had fewer N-insertions than the roughly 640-donor mean. Later analysis associated a missense DCLRE1C variant with TCR beta V- and J-gene trimming.

PCR used 60 Vbeta primers and 13 Jbeta primers. The repertoire was sequenced with immunoSEQ multiplex PCR; TCRdb's copy has only in-frame clones and lacks some. The sample holds about 180,000 clones, 85% seen once. On this clone itself: Its matching antigen is unknown.

The junction had 10 bases not matched to a gene; V was cut back by 5 bases and J by 5 bases. The germline gives CDR1 MNHEY, CDR2 SVGAGI. CDR3 length: 15 residues. This TCR was recovered from a boy aged 2 to 10 in good health and CMV-seronegative. The sequenced sample consisted of PBMCs. V is TRBV6-5 and J is TRBJ2-7; TRBD2 matches 9 bases. The CDR3 coding sequence is TGTGCCAGCAGTAAGGGACTAGCTTATCTCAACGAGCAGTACTTC. It translates to CASSKGLAYLNEQYF.